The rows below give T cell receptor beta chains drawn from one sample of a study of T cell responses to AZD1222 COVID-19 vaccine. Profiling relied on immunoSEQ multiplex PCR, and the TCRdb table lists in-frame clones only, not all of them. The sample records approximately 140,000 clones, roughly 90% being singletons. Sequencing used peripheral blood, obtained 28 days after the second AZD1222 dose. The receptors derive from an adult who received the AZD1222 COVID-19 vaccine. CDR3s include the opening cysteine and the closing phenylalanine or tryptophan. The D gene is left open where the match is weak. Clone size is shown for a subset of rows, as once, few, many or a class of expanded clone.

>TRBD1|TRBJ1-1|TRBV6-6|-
TGTGCCAGCAGTTCCGGGACAGGGCAACCTGAAGCTTTCTTT
CASSSGTGQPEAFF
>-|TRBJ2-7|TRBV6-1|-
TGTGCCAGCAGTGAAGTGGGGACGGGTCAGAACGAGCAGTACTTC
CASSEVGTGQNEQYF
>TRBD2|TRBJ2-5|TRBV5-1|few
TGCGCCAGCAGCTATGCGGGAGACCAAGAGACCCAGTACTTC
CASSYAGDQETQYF
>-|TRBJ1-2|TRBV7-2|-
TGTGCCAGCAGCCCAGGGGAGCTGAACTATGGCTACACCTTC
CASSPGELNYGYTF
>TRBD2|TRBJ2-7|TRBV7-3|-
TGTGCCAGCAGCTTAAAGGCGGGAGAGCCTTACGAGCAGTACTTC
CASSLKAGEPYEQYF
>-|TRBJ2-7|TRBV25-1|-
TGTGCCAGCAGTGGTCCGGCCCCATACGAGCAGTACTTC
CASSGPAPYEQYF
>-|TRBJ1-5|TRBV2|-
TGTGCCAGCAGTGACGGCGGGGAGAATCAGCCCCAGCATTTT
CASSDGGENQPQHF
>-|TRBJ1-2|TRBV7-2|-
TGTGCCAGCAGCGTGCGTAGTTTGTATGGCTACACCTTC
CASSVRSLYGYTF
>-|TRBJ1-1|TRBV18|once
TGTGCCAGCTCACCGGTAAGAAACACTGAAGCTTTCTTT
CASSPVRNTEAFF
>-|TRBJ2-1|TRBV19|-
TGTGCCAGTAGTCTCGCCAGTTCTCCTTACAATGAGCAGTTCTTC
CASSLASSPYNEQFF
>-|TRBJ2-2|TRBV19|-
TGTGCCAGTAGTGAGAACACCGGGGAGCTGTTTTTT
CASSENTGELFF
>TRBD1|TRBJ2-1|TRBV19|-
TGTGCCAGTAGTACCCTCCCGGGACAGGGGTCCAATGAGCAGTTCTTC
CASSTLPGQGSNEQFF
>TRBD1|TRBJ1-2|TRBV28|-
TGTGCCAGCAGGACGGGACAGCCTTATACCTTC
CASRTGQPYTF
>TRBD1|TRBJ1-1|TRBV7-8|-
TGTGCCAGCAGCACAGGGACAGGGGGCACTGAAGCTTTCTTT
CASSTGTGGTEAFF
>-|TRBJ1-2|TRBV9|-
TGTGCCAGCAGCCCCCCGGGAACCCTCCCGTATGGCTACACCTTC
CASSPPGTLPYGYTF
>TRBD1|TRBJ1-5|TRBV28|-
TGTGCCAGCAGCCCTCCGGGACAGGAGGATCAGCCCCAGCATTTT
CASSPPGQEDQPQHF
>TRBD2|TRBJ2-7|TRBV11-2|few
TGTGCCAGCAGCTTATCTTCGGCAGGACTAGCGGGAGTGGTGCAGTACTTC
CASSLSSAGLAGVVQYF
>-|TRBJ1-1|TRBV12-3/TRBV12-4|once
TGTGCCAGCAGTGGGGACGGTACTGAAGCTTTCTTT
CASSGDGTEAFF
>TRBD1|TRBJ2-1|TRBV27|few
TGTGCCAGCAGTTTAGGGACAGGGGATGAGCAGTTCTTC
CASSLGTGDEQFF
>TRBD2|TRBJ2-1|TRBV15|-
TGTGCCACCAGCAGAGGTAGCGGGAGGGTGCTGGGTGAGCAGTTCTTC
CATSRGSGRVLGEQFF
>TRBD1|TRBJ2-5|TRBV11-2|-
TGTGCCAGCAGCTTAGAGGTTTTGGGACAGGTGGACTTC
CASSLEVLGQVDF
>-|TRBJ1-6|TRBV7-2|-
TGTGCCAGCAGTCTTGGGGCCGGGCTAGGATCACCCCTCCACTTT
CASSLGAGLGSPLHF
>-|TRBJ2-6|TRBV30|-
TGTGCCTGGAGTGTCCTGGGGCGAGGGGCCAACGTCCTGACTTTC
CAWSVLGRGANVLTF
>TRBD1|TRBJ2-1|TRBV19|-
TGTGCCAGTAGTATATTGGGACAGGGGGCCAATGAGCAGTTCTTC
CASSILGQGANEQFF
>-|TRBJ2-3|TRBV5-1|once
TGCGCCAGCAGCTCCGGACTTGGCACAGATACGCAGTATTTT
CASSSGLGTDTQYF
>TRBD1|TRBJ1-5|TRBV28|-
TGTGCCAGCAGGCCAACAGGGGGAAGTCAGCCCCAGCATTTT
CASRPTGGSQPQHF
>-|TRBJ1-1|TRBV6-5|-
TGTGCCAGCAGTTACTCGAGGAAGACCTCGAACACTGAAGCTTTCTTT
CASSYSRKTSNTEAFF
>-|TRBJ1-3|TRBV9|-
TGTGCCAGCAGCCCAGTAGGGAGGGACTCTGGAAACACCATATATTTT
CASSPVGRDSGNTIYF
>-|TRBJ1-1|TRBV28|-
TGTGCCAGCAGCCTTCTCCGCACTGAAGCTTTCTTT
CASSLLRTEAFF
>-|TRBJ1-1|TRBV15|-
TGTGCCACCAGCAGAGATGGGGTGAACACTGAAGCTTTCTTT
CATSRDGVNTEAFF
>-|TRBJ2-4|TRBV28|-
TGTGCCAGCAGCCCCTCCGGAGGAGCGGGAGCCAAAAACATTCAGTACTTC
CASSPSGGAGAKNIQYF
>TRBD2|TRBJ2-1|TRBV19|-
TGTGCCAGTAGCCATCGGACTAGCACCGCCAATGAGCAGTTCTTC
CASSHRTSTANEQFF
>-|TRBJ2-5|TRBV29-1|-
TGCAGCGTTGAGTGGGCCCAAGAGACCCAGTACTTC
CSVEWAQETQYF
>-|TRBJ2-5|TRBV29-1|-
TGCAGCGTCCTCCCTAAAGGAGAGACCCAGTACTTC
CSVLPKGETQYF
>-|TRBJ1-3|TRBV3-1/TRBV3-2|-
TGTGCCAGCAGCCAGGCGGTGGCCGGGTTCTCTGGAAACACCATATATTTT
CASSQAVAGFSGNTIYF
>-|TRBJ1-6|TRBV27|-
TGTGCCAGCAGTTTATTAGGGGTCAATTCACCCCTCCACTTT
CASSLLGVNSPLHF
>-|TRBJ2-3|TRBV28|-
TGTGCCAGCAGGGATCCGGGACCCTCTTCGCGCACAGATACGCAGTATTTT
CASRDPGPSSRTDTQYF
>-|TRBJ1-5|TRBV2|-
TGTGCCAGCAGTGGAGGAGGGAGACTTAATCAGCCCCAGCATTTT
CASSGGGRLNQPQHF
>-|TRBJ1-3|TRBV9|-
TGTGCCAGCAGCCCGGACGCCCGGAGCTCTGGAAACACCATATATTTT
CASSPDARSSGNTIYF
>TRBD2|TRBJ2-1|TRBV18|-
TGTGCCAGCTCACCGACTAGCGGGTCCTACAATGAGCAGTTCTTC
CASSPTSGSYNEQFF
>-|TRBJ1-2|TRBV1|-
TGCACCAGCAGCCAAGATGAGTTGGGCTATGGCTACACCTTC
CTSSQDELGYGYTF
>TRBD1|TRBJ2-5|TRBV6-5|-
TGTGCCAGCAGTTACCCCACAGGGGGCCAAGAGACCCAGTACTTC
CASSYPTGGQETQYF
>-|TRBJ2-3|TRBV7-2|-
TGTGCCAGCAGCCTCCACCACAAGCCAACTAGCACAGATACGCAGTATTTT
CASSLHHKPTSTDTQYF
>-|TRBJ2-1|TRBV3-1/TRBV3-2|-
TGTGCCAGCAGCCAAGATCGAACTTCTTTCAATGAGCAGTTCTTC
CASSQDRTSFNEQFF
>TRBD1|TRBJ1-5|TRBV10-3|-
TGTGCCATCAGTGAGTCGAAGACAGGGGGAAATCAGCCCCAGCATTTT
CAISESKTGGNQPQHF
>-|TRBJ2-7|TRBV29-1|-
TGCAGCGTTCCCAGCCCGGACGCGGCCTACGAGCAGTACTTC
CSVPSPDAAYEQYF
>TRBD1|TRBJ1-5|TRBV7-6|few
TGTGCCAGCAGCTTGGGGACAGGGTCGATTAATCAGCCCCAGCATTTT
CASSLGTGSINQPQHF
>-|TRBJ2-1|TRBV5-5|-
TGTGCCAGCAGCTTAAGGGACGTGGTGTTCTTC
CASSLRDVVFF